This TCR beta chain was observed in a study of T-cell reconstitution after alpha-beta-depleted transplantation in children. This clonotype has a handful of counts. Unique molecular identifiers were used in preparing the TCRbeta library. MiXCR, run by TCRdb on the PCR reads, gives a single entry per CDR3 protein. The table includes about 830,000 distinct CDR3 sequences, roughly 15% detected once. This CDR3 is 15 amino acids long. Trimming stripped 4 bases from V and 4 bases from J, with 17 bases between. Per the germline V gene, CDR1 is SGHRS and CDR2 is YFSETQ. This chain joins TRBV5-1 and TRBJ1-2; D possibly corresponds to TRBD1 (6 bases). This receptor was identified in a male patient between 10 and 17 years old who had a stem cell transplant for acute lymphoblastic leukemia, so the T cells may come from the graft donor. Sample: PBMCs, mostly from graft donor cells, taken 360 days after TCRalphabeta/CD19-depleted stem cell transplant. CDR3 bases: TGCGCCAGCAGCCCGGGGGCAGGTAACCCCTATGGCTACACCTTC. This encodes CASSPGAGNPYGYTF.